This TCR beta chain was identified in a study of T cells after posttransplantation cyclophosphamide. In regard to this clone: The antigen is not known.

V dropped 1 base and J dropped 7; count of bases not matched to a gene: 10. Germline V CDR1 and CDR2: SGHTA, FQGNSA. The CDR3 totals 18 residues. Controls had myeloablative marrow grafts with methotrexate and calcineurin inhibitor, sampled at 1 year. Only in-frame clones appear in the TCRdb table, and some are missing; sequencing was by immunoSEQ multiplex PCR. The sample has some 16,000 clones, 80% to 85% seen once. Study-wide results and caveats: Recipient CMV seropositivity and CMV reactivation strongly tracked TRB clonality.

This chain joins TRBV7-2 and TRBJ2-2; 12 bases agree with TRBD2. The sequencing here drew on PBMCs, taken more than 350 days after allogeneic stem cell transplant with calcineurin inhibitor and methotrexate. This TCR was sampled from a male patient aged 18 to 35 who received an allogeneic stem cell transplant from a related donor, was CMV-positive, and had no GVHD. Some T cells may have originated in the graft donor. The CDR3: CASSLGPSGRAGGGELFF. CDR3 nucleotides: TGTGCCAGCAGCTTAGGTCCTAGCGGGAGGGCCGGCGGCGGGGAGCTGTTTTTT.